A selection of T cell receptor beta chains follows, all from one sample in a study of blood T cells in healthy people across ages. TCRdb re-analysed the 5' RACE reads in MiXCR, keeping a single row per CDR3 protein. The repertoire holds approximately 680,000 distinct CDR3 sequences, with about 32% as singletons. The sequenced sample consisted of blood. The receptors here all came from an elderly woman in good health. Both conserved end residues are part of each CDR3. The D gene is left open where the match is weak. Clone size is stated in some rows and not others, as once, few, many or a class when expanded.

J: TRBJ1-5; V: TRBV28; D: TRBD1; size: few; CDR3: CASSWGTGAPIVNQPQHF; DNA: TGTGCCAGCAGTTGGGGGACAGGGGCCCCGATCGTCAATCAGCCCCAGCATTTT
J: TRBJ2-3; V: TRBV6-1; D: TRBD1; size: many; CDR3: CASSGGQGHLDTQYF; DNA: TGTGCCAGCAGCGGGGGACAGGGGCATTTAGATACGCAGTATTTT
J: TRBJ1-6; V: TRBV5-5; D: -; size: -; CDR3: CASSLAGIPSNSPLHF; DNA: TGTGCCAGCAGCTTGGCAGGGATACCGTCTAATTCACCCCTCCACTTT
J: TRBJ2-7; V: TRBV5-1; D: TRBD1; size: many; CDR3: CASSLEGTGTSYEQYF; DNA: TGCGCCAGCAGCTTGGAAGGGACAGGAACCTCCTACGAGCAGTACTTC
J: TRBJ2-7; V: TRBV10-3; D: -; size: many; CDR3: CAIRQDSYEQYF; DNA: TGTGCCATCCGACAGGACTCCTACGAGCAGTACTTC
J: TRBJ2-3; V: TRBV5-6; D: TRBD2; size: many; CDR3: CASELASVDTQYF; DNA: TGTGCCAGCGAACTAGCGAGTGTGGATACGCAGTATTTT
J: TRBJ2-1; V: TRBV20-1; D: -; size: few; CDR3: CSARVQTHYNEQFF; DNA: TGCAGTGCTAGAGTACAGACACACTACAATGAGCAGTTCTTC
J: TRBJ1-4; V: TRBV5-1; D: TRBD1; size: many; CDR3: CASSLRGRDPNEKLFF; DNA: TGCGCCAGCAGCCTCAGGGGGCGCGACCCTAATGAAAAACTGTTTTTT
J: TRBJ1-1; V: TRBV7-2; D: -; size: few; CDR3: CASSLGAGTNTEAFF; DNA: TGTGCCAGCAGCTTAGGGGCTGGGACCAACACTGAAGCTTTCTTT
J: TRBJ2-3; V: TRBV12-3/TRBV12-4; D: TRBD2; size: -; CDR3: CASSRDRLAGAVRADTQYF; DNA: TGTGCCAGCAGTCGAGATCGGCTAGCGGGCGCCGTGCGGGCAGATACGCAGTATTTT
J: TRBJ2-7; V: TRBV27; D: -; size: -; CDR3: CASSRTEIGGEQYF; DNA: TGTGCCAGCAGCCGAACCGAGATTGGGGGCGAGCAGTACTTC
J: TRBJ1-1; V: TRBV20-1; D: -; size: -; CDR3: CSAFEATASTEAFF; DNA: TGCAGCGCTTTTGAGGCAACAGCGTCCACTGAAGCTTTCTTT
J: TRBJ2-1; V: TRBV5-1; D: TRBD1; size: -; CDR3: CASSLGDRAVDEQFF; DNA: TGCGCCAGCAGCTTAGGGGACAGGGCTGTAGATGAGCAGTTCTTC
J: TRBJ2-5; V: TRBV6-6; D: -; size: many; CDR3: CASSGAARQQETQYF; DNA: TGTGCCAGCAGCGGGGCAGCCCGGCAACAAGAGACCCAGTACTTC
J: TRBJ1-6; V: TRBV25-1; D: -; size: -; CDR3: CASTSPGSGNSHLHF; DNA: TGTGCCAGCACTTCCCCGGGATCGGGTAATTCACACCTCCACTTT